The 29 T cell receptor beta chains given below trace back to one sample, sequenced in a study of blood T cell repertoires in COVID-19. Assay: immunoSEQ multiplex PCR; the TCRdb copy retains only in-frame clones and omits some. The table has under 150,000 clones, around three quarters seen once. The sequenced material came from peripheral blood. These TCRs come from an elderly woman with acute or convalescent COVID-19.

The CDR3 DNA reads as TGTGCCAGCAGCCCCCGTCGGGGAGCTACGCAGTATTTT. Translating it yields CASSPRRGATQYF. The V gene is TRBV6-2 or TRBV6-3, the J gene TRBJ2-3; weak D call: TRBD2 (5 bases). Between the trimmed V and J ends, which lost 6 bases and 8 bases, there was a span of 15 bases. Germline V gene sequence: CDR1 MNHEY, CDR2 SVGEGT. This CDR3 has 13 residues.

The chain recombines TRBV6-1 with TRBJ2-4; TRBD2 is a possible D gene (6 bases). Germline V gives CDR1 MNHNS, CDR2 SASEGT. The CDR3 is 17 amino acids. Trimming stripped 1 base from V and 0 bases from J, with 13 bases between. The CDR3 DNA is TGTGCCAGCAGTGAAGGGGGCGCGGGGATAGCCAAAAACATTCAGTACTTC. Protein product: CASSEGGAGIAKNIQYF.

The CDR3 here is CASSFFGGNWRETQYF. DNA of the CDR3: TGTGCCAGCAGCTTCTTTGGTGGTAATTGGAGAGAGACCCAGTACTTC. The chain is built from TRBV5-4 and TRBJ2-5; D gene uncertain. This CDR3 has 16 residues. The germline gives CDR1 SGHNT, CDR2 YYREEE (reference sequence). V lost 2 bases, J lost 4 bases, and 18 bases lay in between.

V gene TRBV29-1 combines with J gene TRBJ1-4, with 9 bases fitting TRBD1. This CDR3 region has 14 residues. V shed 6 bases, J shed 6 bases, and the junction held 8 bases outside the gene matches. The germline gives CDR1 SQVTM, CDR2 ANQGSEA. The CDR3 loop is CSVTTGGWDEKLFF. The CDR3 coding sequence is TGCAGCGTGACTACAGGGGGCTGGGATGAAAAACTGTTTTTT.

This clone showed up just once. CDR3 coding DNA: TGTGCCACCTCGGGAGGGCCTCTCCCTTTGGCCTCCTACGAGCAGTACTTC. It yields the protein CATSGGPLPLASYEQYF. V and J are TRBV27 and TRBJ2-7, with 8 bases matching TRBD2. V was pared by 10 bases and J by 0 bases, with 17 bases of the junction left unmatched. From germline, CDR1 is MNHEY and CDR2 SMNVEV (reference sequence). The CDR3 spans 17 residues.

This rearrangement joins TRBV19 to TRBJ2-3; TRBD2 agrees at 13 bases. Germline lookup yields CDR1 LNHDA and CDR2 SQIVND (reference sequence). V shed 5 bases and J 5 bases; nucleotides not matched to a gene: 4. The CDR3 has 15 amino acids. CDR3 in amino acids: CASSPRTSGGDTQYF. Here the CDR3 DNA reads TGTGCCAGTAGTCCCCGGACTAGCGGGGGAGATACGCAGTATTTT.

The gene calls are TRBV14 and TRBJ2-2; D gene uncertain. Trimming took 2 bases from V and 6 from J, leaving 16 bases between them. The CDR3 spans 16 residues. From germline, CDR1 is SGHDN and CDR2 FVKESK. The CDR3 bases are TGTGCCAGCAGCCAATTTACAGAACAACACCCCGGGGAGCTGTTTTTT. Protein sequence: CASSQFTEQHPGELFF.

The chain has TRBV5-4 and TRBJ2-5, with 9 nucleotides matching TRBD2. This CDR3 contains 14 residues. Germline values: CDR1 SGHNT, CDR2 YYREEE (reference sequence). Unmatched junction bases numbered 2, after V lost 3 bases and J lost 2 bases. This chain's CDR3 is CASSSSGVQETQYF. CDR3 in DNA: TGTGCCAGCAGCTCTAGCGGGGTACAAGAGACCCAGTACTTC.

In this sample, this clone turned up once. The chain links TRBV2 to TRBJ1-4, with D perhaps TRBD1 (5 bases). Trimming removed 6 bases from V and 10 bases from J, with 21 bases in between. This CDR3 has 15 amino acids. Germline V CDR1 and CDR2: SNHLY, FYNNEI. The CDR3 is CASSENSGASGKLFF. The CDR3 DNA is TGTGCCAGCAGCGAAAACTCCGGGGCTAGCGGAAAACTGTTTTTT.

The V call is TRBV18, the J call TRBJ1-2; possible D gene TRBD1, 5 bases. The germline CDR1 and CDR2 sequences are KGHSH and LQKENI. CDR3 length equals 14 residues. V shed 6 bases and J shed 4 bases, with 15 bases lying between them. In nucleotides, the CDR3 is TGTGCCAGCTCTCCTGACAGCGTCGGCTATGGCTACACCTTC. Its translation: CASSPDSVGYGYTF.

The rearrangement uses TRBV19 and TRBJ2-2; D not resolved. The CDR3 covers 15 residues. CDR1 and CDR2 (germline): LNHDA, SQIVND (reference sequence). V was clipped by 2 bases and J by 1 base, with 8 bases between them. The CDR3 region has the DNA TGTGCCAGTAGTATATCTTCAGGGAACACCGGGGAGCTGTTTTTT. It is translated as CASSISSGNTGELFF.

This clone was picked up a small number of times. The chain recombines TRBV5-1 with TRBJ2-7, with 11 bases matching TRBD1. Germline assignment: CDR1 SGHRS and CDR2 YFSETQ. The CDR3 covers 15 residues. V shed 4 bases and J 4 bases; nucleotides not matched to a gene: 7. As DNA, the CDR3 is TGCGCCAGCAGCCCCTCCGGGGACAGGGGGTACGAGCAGTACTTC. Amino acid sequence: CASSPSGDRGYEQYF.

The chain uses TRBV29-1 and TRBJ1-1; 12 bases map to TRBD1. CDR3 size: 13 residues. Germline CDR1 SQVTM, CDR2 ANQGSEA. Trimming at V came to 7 bases and at J to 2 bases, leaving 2 bases not matched to a gene. The CDR3 DNA reads as TGCAGCGCTGGGACAGGGGGCAACACTGAAGCTTTCTTT. Its protein is CSAGTGGNTEAFF.

The chain carries TRBV2 and TRBJ1-4; 7 bases align to TRBD1. V shed 5 bases, J shed 2 bases, and the junction held 8 bases outside the gene matches. The CDR3 spans 16 residues. The germline CDR1 and CDR2 sequences are SNHLY and FYNNEI. The CDR3 protein is CASSPPPTGTNEKLFF. The CDR3 bases are TGTGCCAGCAGTCCTCCCCCGACAGGGACTAATGAAAAACTGTTTTTT.

This chain links TRBV3-1 (or the pseudogene TRBV3-2) with TRBJ2-1; 11 positions match TRBD2. This CDR3 contains 16 residues. Germline V CDR1 and CDR2: LGHDT, YNNKEL (reference sequence). V gave up 1 base and J gave up 3 bases; unmatched junction bases: 2. For the CDR3, the DNA is TGTGCCAGCAGCCAAGCTAGCGGGGGGAACTACAATGAGCAGTTCTTC. Amino acids: CASSQASGGNYNEQFF.

This chain joins TRBV7-3 and TRBJ2-2, with 8 bases identical to TRBD1. The germline V gene encodes CDR1 SGHTA and CDR2 FQGTGA. The CDR3 has 19 amino acids. The J segment lost 6 bases and the V segment lost 5 bases, leaving 20 bases of the junction unmatched. CDR3 sequence reads: CASSPTYIRPGGNAGELFF. CDR3 nucleotide sequence: TGTGCCAGCAGCCCAACATATATTCGGCCAGGGGGCAATGCCGGGGAGCTGTTTTTT. Supplemented by reference TRBV7-3 and TRBJ2-2, the full variable domain reads GAGVSQTPSNKVTEKGKYVELRCDPISGHTALYWYRQSLGQGPEFLIYFQGTGAADDSGLPNDRFFAVRPEGSVSTLKIQRTERGDSAVYLCASSPTYIRPGGNAGELFFGEGSRLTVL.

The chain combines TRBV28 with TRBJ1-2; D gene ambiguous. This CDR3 contains 11 residues. Germline V lookup: CDR1 MDHEN, CDR2 SYDVKM. V was cut by 5 bases and J by 6 bases, with 7 bases left in between. The CDR3 loop reads CASSASHGYTF. The DNA of the CDR3 is TGTGCCAGCAGTGCGTCCCATGGCTACACCTTC.

The chain has TRBV20-1 and TRBJ2-5; D remains unclear. The germline V gene encodes CDR1 DFQATT and CDR2 SNEGSKA (reference sequence). This CDR3 spans 11 amino acids. V lost 3 bases and J lost 3, with 5 bases in between. CDR3 in DNA: TGCAGTGCTAGCAGTAAAGAGACCCAGTACTTC. It yields the protein CSASSKETQYF.

The V call is TRBV4-3, the J call TRBJ2-7; 8 bases are a match to TRBD2. V trimming: 1 base; J trimming: 3 bases; junction bases outside the gene matches: 8. Germline CDR1 reads LGHNA; CDR2 reads YSLEER. The CDR3 totals 16 residues. CDR3 nucleotides: TGCGCCAGCAGCCAAGCTTATAGCGGGGCCCACTACGAGCAGTACTTC. It specifies CASSQAYSGAHYEQYF.

This clone was counted a few times. This CDR3 reads CASSSWGGLNEKLFF. The CDR3 region has the DNA TGTGCCAGCAGTTCTTGGGGGGGCCTTAATGAAAAACTGTTTTTT. The gene calls are TRBV27 and TRBJ1-4; the D gene is possibly TRBD1 (6 bases). The CDR3 sequence is 15 residues long. Germline CDR1 reads MNHEY; CDR2 reads SMNVEV (reference sequence). The V gene lost 4 bases and the J gene lost 4 bases, with 13 bases spanning the gap.

This clone has only one observation. This chain connects TRBV6-2 or TRBV6-3 to TRBJ2-1; 11 bases line up with TRBD2. The V segment lost 2 bases and the J segment 3 bases; nucleotides outside the gene matches: 9. The V gene's germline CDR1 is MNHEY and CDR2 SVGEGT. CDR3 length: 18 residues. CDR3 nucleotides: TGTGCCAGCAGTTACAGGGCTAGCGGGAGGCGCCTCTACAATGAGCAGTTCTTC. Translated, it gives CASSYRASGRRLYNEQFF.

The chain recombines TRBV18 with TRBJ2-5, with 7 bases lining up with TRBD1. Trimming took 4 bases from V and 2 from J; bases not matched to a gene: 4. Germline values: CDR1 KGHSH, CDR2 LQKENI. The CDR3 contains 14 residues. The CDR3 coding sequence is TGTGCCAGCTCACGTAACAGGGGTCAAGAGACCCAGTACTTC. This translates into CASSRNRGQETQYF.

This clone showed up just a few times. V is TRBV6-5 and J is TRBJ1-4; TRBD1 might be the D (6 bases). V was trimmed by 6 bases and J by 0 bases, leaving 8 bases between them. The CDR3 covers 14 residues. The germline V gene encodes CDR1 MNHEY and CDR2 SVGAGI. The CDR3 DNA reads as TGTGCCAGCAGGGACAGTGCAACTAATGAAAAACTGTTTTTT. It translates to CASRDSATNEKLFF.

The V and J genes are TRBV7-8 and TRBJ2-1; no clear D gene. This CDR3 is 14 amino acids long. With 3 bases removed from V and 0 bases from J, the gap between germline ends came to 6 bases. Germline assignment: CDR1 SGHVS and CDR2 FQNEAQ. The CDR3 spells CASSLRSSYNEQFF. CDR3 sequence (DNA): TGTGCCAGCAGCTTGAGGAGCTCCTACAATGAGCAGTTCTTC.

The chain carries TRBV5-1 and TRBJ2-3; 8 bases line up with TRBD2. The CDR3 extends over 18 amino acids. Germline lookup yields CDR1 SGHRS and CDR2 YFSETQ. V shed 0 bases, J shed 3 bases, and the junction held 12 bases outside the gene matches. The CDR3, as DNA: TGCGCCAGCAGCTTGGGGTCAGTTGCGGGGGGCTGGACAGATACGCAGTATTTT. Translated: CASSLGSVAGGWTDTQYF.

The V and J genes are TRBV10-2 and TRBJ2-7, with D tentatively TRBD2 (6 bases). V was clipped by 0 bases and J by 4 bases, with 28 bases between them. Germline CDR1 reads WSHSY; CDR2 reads SAAADI. The length of the CDR3 is 20 residues. The CDR3 DNA reads as TGCGCCAGCAGTGAGTCGCACCGACTGGGGAGCGGGCGAACCTTTTACGAGCAGTACTTC. Amino acids: CASSESHRLGSGRTFYEQYF.

The gene calls are TRBV7-3 and TRBJ1-2; possible D gene TRBD1, 6 bases. Deletions cut 0 bases from V and 6 bases from J, with 8 bases between. CDR1 is SGHTA and CDR2 is FQGTGA in the germline V gene. The CDR3 sequence is 13 residues long. CDR3 sequence (DNA): TGTGCCAGCAGCTTAACGGCAGGGGATGGCTACACCTTC. Translation: CASSLTAGDGYTF.

V usage is TRBV5-1 and J usage is TRBJ1-4; the D is unclear. The germline gives CDR1 SGHRS, CDR2 YFSETQ. V was shortened by 4 bases and J by 3 bases, with 10 bases between the two germline ends. This CDR3 is built from 14 residues. The DNA for the CDR3 is TGCGCCAGCAGCCGGGATGGGGCTAATGAAAAACTGTTTTTT. This sequence encodes CASSRDGANEKLFF. Filled out from reference TRBV5-1 and TRBJ1-4, the complete variable domain reads KAGVTQTPRYLIKTRGQQVTLSCSPISGHRSVSWYQQTPGQGLQFLFEYFSETQRNKGNFPGRFSGRQFSNSRSEMNVSTLELGDSALYLCASSRDGANEKLFFGSGTQLSVL.

This clone was seen a handful of times. The rearrangement links TRBV12-3 or TRBV12-4 to TRBJ1-3; TRBD1 matches 7 bases. Trimming cost V 6 bases and J 4 bases; bases outside gene matches: 3. This CDR3 region has 13 residues. The CDR3 DNA is TGTGCCAGCAGGGCGGGACAGGGAAACACCATATATTTT. Its translation: CASRAGQGNTIYF.